This T cell receptor (beta chain) is drawn from a study of cytomegalovirus exposure and HLA in healthy donors. PCR employed 60 Vbeta and 13 Jbeta primers. Sequenced by immunoSEQ multiplex PCR; TCRdb stores in-frame clones only, minus some. The sample records roughly 200,000 clones, approximately 86% being singletons. Germline assignment: CDR1 SGHKS and CDR2 YYEKEE (reference sequence). V lost 4 bases and J lost 1, with 14 bases in between. The CDR3 sequence is 15 residues long. This clonotype was sampled from a woman younger than 45 in good health and CMV-seronegative. Material for sequencing was PBMCs. This chain connects TRBV5-5 to TRBJ1-1; D not certain. The CDR3 protein is CASSPSINRNTEAFF. CDR3 DNA sequence: TGTGCCAGCAGCCCCTCTATCAACAGGAACACTGAAGCTTTCTTT.